This record covers a single TCR beta chain. Germline is not matched at one junction end, which may reflect a read error. TCRdb reanalysed the RT-PCR reads using MiXCR and keeps one entry per CDR3 protein. The sample holds more than 550,000 distinct CDR3 sequences; about 14% are singletons and the top ten take about 3.6%. CDR1 SGHRS and CDR2 YFSETQ come from the germline V gene. The CDR3 is 14 amino acids. Sequencing input: memory CD4+ T cells from blood. This rearrangement joins TRBV5-1 to TRBJ2-5; TRBD1 matches at 9 bases. The sequence derives from a female donor in good health, serving as a healthy control. The CDR3 sequence is CAISFTGGGETQYF. The CDR3, as DNA: TGCGCCATCAGCTTCACAGGGGGCGGAGAGACCCAGTACTTC.